The entry below gives a single T cell receptor beta chain sequence along with its context. The target antigen is unknown. Over several immunoSEQ plates, each subset's genomic DNA was distributed in even portions. Original methodology: Because ImmunoSEQ provided only junction sequences with no quality scores, the filtering differed. Data came from immunoSEQ multiplex PCR; TCRdb stores just in-frame clones and leaves some out. Clonal size and the V and J genes are those of that table, whereas D and trimming came from the DNA. The repertoire includes approximately 1.1 million clones, about 84% of them detected once, and under 0.65% sits in the top ten. CDR1 and CDR2 from the germline V gene are ENHRY and SYGVKD. V lost 7 bases, J lost 4 bases, and 3 bases stayed unmatched. The CDR3 covers 16 residues. The data stem from a study of shared clonotypes between healthy human individuals. Study information: There were three CD4 naive, three CD4 memory, two CD8 naive and one CD8 memory plates per donor. Study-wide results and caveats: Sequencing depth was expected to influence donor clonotype sharing.

The clonotype originates from a man between 18 and 29 years old in good health. Some clones in this sample may be carry-over from other donors' samples. Sequencing input: memory CD4+ T cells from PBMCs. Subset specified: CD45RA-negative fraction. This rearrangement joins TRBV10-3 to TRBJ2-2, with TRBD2 identical over 16 bases. The CDR3 loop reads CAITGTSGGGTGELFF. CDR3 bases: TGTGCCATCACCGGGACTAGCGGGGGGGGCACCGGGGAGCTGTTTTTT.